The sequence of this TCR beta chain was determined in a study of blood T cell repertoires in COVID-19. V was pared by 5 bases and J by 4 bases, with 15 bases between. The CDR3 is 15 residues long. Germline V gene sequence: CDR1 LGHDT, CDR2 YNNKEL (reference sequence). The table came from immunoSEQ multiplex PCR; TCRdb's copy has only in-frame clones and leaves some out. The table has 75,000 or so clones, 84% seen once. Sequencing was done on a sample of peripheral blood. This sequence originates from a man aged 45-65 years with acute or convalescent COVID-19. V and J are TRBV3-1 (or the pseudogene TRBV3-2) and TRBJ2-1; a possible D gene is TRBD2 (6 bases). CDR3 nucleotides: TGTGCCAGCAGCTTAGGGACTTCTCTATACAATGAGCAGTTCTTC. Protein sequence: CASSLGTSLYNEQFF.